This T cell receptor (beta chain) was documented in a study of blood T cell repertoires in COVID-19. Looking at the study overall: Nucleic acid was either cDNA or gDNA, and it came from T cells, B-cell-depleted T cells, or PBMCs.

The CDR3 is 16 amino acids. Germline CDR1 and CDR2: KGHSH and LQKENI. Between the trimmed V and J ends, which lost 2 bases and 1 base, there was a span of 14 bases. Sequenced by immunoSEQ multiplex PCR; TCRdb stores in-frame clones only, minus some. This table has about 130,000 clones, 75% to 90% appearing once. The V call is TRBV18, the J call TRBJ1-1; D is uncertain. The sequenced sample was peripheral blood. The sequence was collected from a human donor in a cohort sampled during active COVID-19. The CDR3: CASSPGATRGNTEAFF. The CDR3 DNA sequence: TGTGCCAGCTCACCAGGAGCAACTCGGGGGAACACTGAAGCTTTCTTT.